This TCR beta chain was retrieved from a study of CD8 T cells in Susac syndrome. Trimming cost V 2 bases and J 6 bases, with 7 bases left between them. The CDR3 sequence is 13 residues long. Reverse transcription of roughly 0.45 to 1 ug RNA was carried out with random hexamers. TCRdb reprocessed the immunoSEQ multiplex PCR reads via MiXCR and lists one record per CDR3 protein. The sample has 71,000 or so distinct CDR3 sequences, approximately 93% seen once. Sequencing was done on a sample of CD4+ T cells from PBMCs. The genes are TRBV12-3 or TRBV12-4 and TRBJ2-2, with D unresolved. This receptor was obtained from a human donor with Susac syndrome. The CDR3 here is CASSLSFSGELFF. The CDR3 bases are TGTGCCAGCAGTTTATCGTTTTCCGGGGAGCTGTTTTTT.